This is a list of T cell receptor beta chains from one sample in a study of CD8+ T cells in alopecia areata. The protocol was immunoSEQ multiplex PCR, while the TCRdb copy is restricted to in-frame clones and leaves out a portion. The table lists about 120,000 clones, about two fifths of them singletons. Sequencing was carried out using CD4+ T cells sorted from blood. The receptors were sampled from a human donor with alopecia areata. Each CDR3 is given with its conserved first and last residue. A D gene is named only where the DNA matches it firmly. Only part of the rows carry a size: once, few, many, or a class if the clone is expanded.

TRBV5-1,TRBJ2-4,.,TRBD1,CASSLQTGNIQYF,TGCGCCAGCAGCCTCCAGACAGGGAACATTCAGTACTTC
TRBV28,TRBJ2-7,.,.,CASTTENSYEQYF,TGTGCCAGCACCACCGAGAATAGCTACGAGCAGTACTTC
TRBV6-6,TRBJ2-1,.,.,CASSLVGSGRYNEQFF,TGTGCCAGCAGTTTGGTCGGATCTGGGAGGTACAATGAGCAGTTCTTC
TRBV30,TRBJ1-5,.,.,CAWSVLGPQHF,TGTGCCTGGAGTGTATTGGGGCCCCAGCATTTT
TRBV4-2,TRBJ2-1,.,TRBD2,CASSQVRGEGGRNEQFF,TGTGCCAGCAGCCAAGTTAGAGGGGAGGGCGGAAGGAATGAGCAGTTCTTC
TRBV30,TRBJ2-7,.,TRBD1,CAWKPGQGVYEQYF,TGTGCCTGGAAACCGGGACAGGGAGTCTACGAGCAGTACTTC
TRBV30,TRBJ2-5,.,TRBD2,CAWASGPETQYF,TGTGCCTGGGCTAGCGGCCCAGAGACCCAGTACTTC
TRBV29-1,TRBJ2-7,few,.,CSVQALREEQYF,TGCAGCGTTCAGGCCCTCCGTGAAGAGCAGTACTTC
TRBV7-2,TRBJ2-1,.,TRBD2,CASSLLSSGGNEQFF,TGTGCCAGCAGCTTATTGTCTAGCGGGGGAAATGAGCAGTTCTTC
TRBV5-1,TRBJ2-1,.,TRBD2,CASSLAGTSENEQFF,TGCGCCAGCAGCCTAGCCGGGACTAGCGAGAATGAGCAGTTCTTC
TRBV29-1,TRBJ2-3,few,.,CSISGVGTDTQYF,TGCAGCATTTCGGGGGTGGGGACAGATACGCAGTATTTT
TRBV6-5,TRBJ2-3,.,TRBD2,CASSSEGGTQYF,TGTGCCAGCAGTTCAGAGGGAGGGACGCAGTATTTT
TRBV9,TRBJ2-5,.,.,CASSLEVGLETQYF,TGTGCCAGCAGCCTCGAGGTGGGTTTAGAGACCCAGTACTTC
TRBV6-1,TRBJ2-7,.,.,CASKYDYYEQYF,TGTGCCAGCAAATACGACTACTACGAGCAGTACTTC
TRBV29-1,TRBJ2-4,few,TRBD1,CSVLSGTGLAKNIQYF,TGCAGCGTCCTCTCCGGGACAGGGCTAGCCAAAAACATTCAGTACTTC
TRBV7-2,TRBJ1-1,.,.,CASIRRGQGTEAFF,TGTGCCAGCATCCGAAGGGGTCAGGGCACTGAAGCTTTCTTT
TRBV29-1,TRBJ1-5,few,.,CSVGEQGNQPQHF,TGCAGCGTGGGGGAACAGGGCAATCAGCCCCAGCATTTT
TRBV4-1,TRBJ2-3,.,.,CASSQEAGPSTDTQYF,TGCGCCAGCAGCCAAGAGGCGGGGCCCTCCACAGATACGCAGTATTTT
TRBV5-1,TRBJ2-5,.,.,CASSPGETQYF,TGCGCCAGCAGCCCAGGAGAGACCCAGTACTTC
TRBV19,TRBJ2-3,few,.,CASSPHPDTQYF,TGTGCCAGTAGTCCCCATCCAGATACGCAGTATTTT
TRBV29-1,TRBJ1-5,.,TRBD1,CSVKTGGNQPQHF,TGCAGCGTTAAAACAGGGGGCAATCAGCCCCAGCATTTT
TRBV29-1,TRBJ2-1,few,.,CSVEIRGVNNEQFF,TGCAGCGTTGAGATCAGGGGAGTTAACAATGAGCAGTTCTTC
TRBV5-1,TRBJ1-6,.,.,CASSELQPSSYNSPLHF,TGCGCCAGCAGTGAGCTACAACCGAGCTCCTATAATTCACCCCTCCACTTT
TRBV10-3,TRBJ2-1,.,.,CAITSGHSYNEQFF,TGTGCCATCACCAGTGGACATTCCTACAATGAGCAGTTCTTC
TRBV29-1,TRBJ1-2,.,.,CSVVEGSRGYTF,TGCAGCGTTGTGGAAGGTTCTAGGGGCTACACCTTC
TRBV18,TRBJ2-7,.,TRBD2,CASSPPSGTSLRYEQYF,TGTGCCAGCTCACCACCGTCCGGGACTAGCCTTCGCTACGAGCAGTACTTC
TRBV29-1,TRBJ1-1,few,.,CSVLGPLEAFF,TGCAGCGTTTTAGGGCCTCTTGAAGCTTTCTTT
TRBV7-2,TRBJ1-6,.,.,CASSLRGGFSSPLHF,TGTGCCAGCAGCTTACGGGGAGGGTTTAGTTCACCCCTCCACTTT
TRBV7-3,TRBJ2-5,.,.,CASSLTPLETQYF,TGTGCCAGCAGCTTAACCCCCTTGGAGACCCAGTACTTC
TRBV7-2,TRBJ2-5,few,TRBD1,CASSLGTGGSAETQYF,TGTGCCAGCAGCTTAGGGACAGGGGGCAGTGCAGAGACCCAGTACTTC
TRBV9,TRBJ2-5,.,.,CASSVAEGTGTQYF,TGTGCCAGCAGCGTAGCGGAGGGAACGGGAACCCAGTACTTC
TRBV27,TRBJ2-7,.,.,CASSLSTGWDEQYF,TGTGCCAGCAGTTTATCGACAGGCTGGGACGAGCAGTACTTC
TRBV30,TRBJ2-1,.,TRBD2,CAWSAAGGAYNEQFF,TGTGCCTGGAGTGCAGCGGGAGGCGCCTACAATGAGCAGTTCTTC
TRBV19,TRBJ2-3,few,.,CASSVPADTQYF,TGTGCCAGTAGTGTGCCGGCAGATACGCAGTATTTT
TRBV29-1,TRBJ2-7,.,.,CSVEITGRDYEQYF,TGCAGCGTTGAAATAACAGGAAGGGACTACGAGCAGTACTTC
TRBV4-3,TRBJ2-3,.,TRBD1,CASSQDRRQGALDTQYF,TGCGCCAGCAGCCAAGATAGAAGGCAGGGGGCTTTAGATACGCAGTATTTT
TRBV5-1,TRBJ2-3,few,.,CASSSTGFTDTQYF,TGCGCCAGCAGCTCGACAGGATTCACAGATACGCAGTATTTT
TRBV29-1,TRBJ2-3,few,TRBD1,CSVATGGNTDTQYF,TGCAGCGTCGCTACAGGGGGTAACACAGATACGCAGTATTTT
TRBV7-6,TRBJ2-7,few,.,CASSLAGWDGPYEQYF,TGTGCCAGCAGCTTAGCGGGGTGGGACGGCCCCTACGAGCAGTACTTC
TRBV5-6,TRBJ2-5,once,.,CASSLGPEKETQYF,TGTGCCAGCAGCTTGGGACCAGAGAAAGAGACCCAGTACTTC
TRBV4-1,TRBJ2-5,.,TRBD1,CASSQVGTGDETQYF,TGCGCCAGCAGCCAAGTAGGGACAGGGGATGAGACCCAGTACTTC
TRBV28,TRBJ2-7,few,TRBD2,CASSLGGRTSYEQYF,TGTGCCAGCAGTTTGGGCGGGAGGACCTCCTACGAGCAGTACTTC
TRBV1,TRBJ2-4,.,.,CTSSQDNSGRGPQYF,TGCACCAGCAGCCAAGATAATAGCGGGAGGGGGCCTCAGTACTTC
TRBV29-1,TRBJ1-6,.,.,CSAGTDNSPLHF,TGCAGCGCCGGGACTGATAATTCACCCCTCCACTTT
TRBV30,TRBJ2-6,.,.,CAWGKLSGANVLTF,TGTGCCTGGGGGAAACTCTCTGGGGCCAACGTCCTGACTTTC
TRBV5-6,TRBJ1-6,.,TRBD1,CASSLPGQGKNSPLHF,TGTGCCAGCAGCTTGCCGGGACAGGGGAAAAATTCACCCCTCCACTTT
TRBV7-3,TRBJ2-6,few,.,CASSLMRQGNVLTF,TGTGCCAGCAGCTTAATGAGGCAGGGCAACGTCCTGACTTTC
TRBV5-1,TRBJ2-3,many,TRBD2,CASSLPLAGDTQYF,TGCGCCAGCAGCTTGCCCCTAGCGGGAGATACGCAGTATTTT
TRBV5-1,TRBJ2-7,.,.,CASTSGLAVSYEQYF,TGCGCCAGCACGTCGGGATTAGCGGTCTCCTACGAGCAGTACTTC
TRBV18,TRBJ2-3,few,TRBD2,CASSPSSTSGSGVTQYF,TGTGCCAGCTCACCATCCTCGACTAGCGGGAGTGGGGTTACGCAGTATTTT
TRBV29-1,TRBJ1-1,.,.,CSVELNIRVRTEAFF,TGCAGCGTTGAACTGAATATCAGGGTGCGCACTGAAGCTTTCTTT
TRBV7-2,TRBJ2-1,.,TRBD2,CASSSAGLAGGTAFF,TGTGCCAGCAGCTCCGCGGGACTAGCGGGAGGGACAGCGTTCTTC
TRBV25-1,TRBJ2-5,few,TRBD2,CASSDERGVAETQYF,TGTGCCAGCAGTGATGAGCGGGGGGTTGCGGAGACCCAGTACTTC
TRBV5-1,TRBJ2-2,.,TRBD2,CASSSLAGANSVGELFF,TGCGCCAGCAGCTCGTTAGCGGGGGCCAACTCCGTCGGGGAGCTGTTTTTT